Each of the 21 T cell receptor beta chains below was sequenced from the same sample in a study of PD-1 blockade in mismatch repair-deficient tumors. Here immunoSEQ multiplex PCR was the method, and the copy in TCRdb shows in-frame clones only, minus some. Of approximately 120,000 clones listed, more than 85% were seen once; the top ten hold approximately 15%. This specimen was peripheral blood, taken 44 weeks after starting pembrolizumab. Receptor source: an adult with mismatch repair-deficient cancer.

V is TRBV18 and J is TRBJ2-7, with 9 bases that match TRBD1. V lost 4 bases, J lost 1 base, and 5 bases stayed unmatched. This CDR3 spans 15 amino acids. In germline, CDR1 is KGHSH, CDR2 LQKENI. Here the CDR3 DNA reads TGTGCCAGCTCACGTGCCGGGACAGGGTCCTACGAGCAGTACTTC. Encoded protein: CASSRAGTGSYEQYF. Variable domain in full (rest from reference TRBV18 and TRBJ2-7): NAGVMQNPRHLVRRRGQEARLRCSPMKGHSHVYWYRQLPEEGLKFMVYLQKENIIDESGMPKERFSAEFPKEGPSILRIQQVVRGDSAAYFCASSRAGTGSYEQYFGPGTRLTVT.

This chain connects TRBV9 to TRBJ2-3; the match to TRBD2 covers 10 bases. The CDR3 extends over 16 amino acids. The V segment lost 0 bases and the J segment 6 bases; nucleotides outside the gene matches: 7. Germline V CDR1 and CDR2: SGDLS, YYNGEE. The CDR3 region is CASSVEAGGRGDTQYF. Here the CDR3 DNA reads TGTGCCAGCAGCGTAGAAGCGGGAGGGCGAGGGGATACGCAGTATTTT.

The V call is TRBV6-6, the J call TRBJ2-7, with 9 bases identical to TRBD1. Unmatched junction bases numbered 6, after V lost 2 bases and J lost 1 base. Germline V lookup: CDR1 MNHNY, CDR2 SVGAGI (reference sequence). The CDR3 has 16 residues. CDR3 in DNA: TGTGCCAGCAGTTACCCCGGGACAGGGTGGTCCTACGAGCAGTACTTC. This gives the protein CASSYPGTGWSYEQYF.

The CDR3 protein is CASSYLDRDYEQYF. The CDR3 nucleotides read TGTGCCAGCAGTTACCTAGACCGGGACTACGAGCAGTACTTC. The chain is built from TRBV6-6 and TRBJ2-7; D might be TRBD2 (5 bases). The CDR3 sequence is 14 residues long. CDR1 and CDR2 (germline): MNHNY, SVGAGI (reference sequence). The ends were cut back, 2 bases at V and 3 bases at J, with 11 bases in the middle.

This chain uses TRBV7-9 with TRBJ2-7; D is undetermined. The germline V and J ends were trimmed by 5 bases and 0 bases, with 11 bases remaining between them. CDR3 size: 14 residues. Germline CDR1 is SEHNR and CDR2 is FQNEAQ (reference sequence). The CDR3 loop is CASSPRSGSYEQYF. The CDR3 nucleotides are TGTGCCAGCAGCCCGAGGTCTGGCTCCTACGAGCAGTACTTC.

The chain combines TRBV2 with TRBJ2-3; TRBD2 agrees at 10 bases. This CDR3 is built from 17 residues. J gave up 2 bases and V 3 bases, and 8 bases lay outside the gene matches. Germline V lookup: CDR1 SNHLY, CDR2 FYNNEI. The CDR3 loop reads CASSDWVSGRNTDTQYF. For the CDR3, the DNA is TGTGCCAGCAGTGACTGGGTTAGCGGGAGGAACACAGATACGCAGTATTTT.

The V and J genes are TRBV27 and TRBJ2-6; D remains unclear. The CDR3 is made up of 15 amino acids. The ends were cut back, 3 bases at V and 0 bases at J, with 6 bases in the middle. CDR1 and CDR2 from the germline V gene are MNHEY and SMNVEV (reference sequence). The CDR3: CASSFRISGANVLTF. DNA of the CDR3: TGTGCCAGCAGTTTTAGGATCTCTGGGGCCAACGTCCTGACTTTC. Full variable domain (remainder filled in from reference TRBV27 and TRBJ2-6): EAQVTQNPRYLITVTGKKLTVTCSQNMNHEYMSWYRQDPGLGLRQIYYSMNVEVTDKGDVPEGYKVSRKEKRNFPLILESPSPNQTSLYFCASSFRISGANVLTFGAGSRLTVL.

The chain recombines TRBV6-5 with TRBJ2-7; 8 positions match TRBD1. This CDR3 spans 12 amino acids. The V gene end was trimmed by 6 bases and the J gene end by 5 bases; junction bases not matched to a gene: 3. Germline CDR1 is MNHEY and CDR2 is SVGAGI. In DNA form, the CDR3 reads TGTGCCAGCAGCCGGACAGGGAACGAGCAGTACTTC. It specifies CASSRTGNEQYF.

V gene TRBV6-5 combines with J gene TRBJ1-1; D is unclear. There are 14 residues in the CDR3. Trimming removed 4 bases from V and 5 bases from J, with 14 bases in between. Looked up from germline, CDR1 is MNHEY and CDR2 is SVGAGI. The CDR3 sequence: CASSSPTGWTEAFF. In DNA form, the CDR3 reads TGTGCCAGCAGTTCCCCGACGGGGTGGACTGAAGCTTTCTTT.

CDR3 sequence (DNA): TGTGCCAGCAGCCCGGGACTAGCGGGAGGCAATGAGCAGTTCTTC. It encodes CASSPGLAGGNEQFF. The chain recombines TRBV5-4 with TRBJ2-1; 15 positions match TRBD2. The CDR3 has 15 amino acids. Germline CDR1 SGHNT, CDR2 YYREEE (reference sequence). Germline trimming cut 4 bases from V and 6 bases from J; bases unmatched to any gene: 2.

V gene TRBV28 combines with J gene TRBJ1-5; D perhaps matches TRBD1 (5 bases). CDR1 is MDHEN, CDR2 SYDVKM, per germline. The CDR3 length is 11 residues. V lost 5 bases and J 11 bases, leaving 10 bases between the germline ends. CDR3 sequence: CASSLLGAQHF. CDR3 bases: TGTGCCAGCAGTCTACTGGGGGCCCAGCATTTT. Looking up the rest from reference TRBV28 and TRBJ1-5 gives the full variable domain: DVKVTQSSRYLVKRTGEKVFLECVQDMDHENMFWYRQDPGLGLRLIYFSYDVKMKEKGDIPEGYSVSREKKERFSLILESASTNQTSMYLCASSLLGAQHFGDGTRLSIL.

The CDR3 nucleotides are TGTGCCAGCGGGGAGACACACTACGAGCAGTACTTC. It translates to CASGETHYEQYF. V usage is TRBV6-1 and J usage is TRBJ2-7, with D possibly matching TRBD2 (5 bases). This CDR3 region has 12 residues. The germline V gene has CDR1 MNHNS and CDR2 SASEGT. Trimming stripped 8 bases from V and 3 bases from J, with 11 bases between.

The chain carries TRBV7-9 and TRBJ1-1; TRBD1 aligns across 8 bases. With 5 bases clipped from V and 1 base from J, the junction kept 6 bases outside the gene matches. Germline assignment: CDR1 SEHNR and CDR2 FQNEAQ (reference sequence). CDR3 length: 15 amino acids. CDR3 sequence (DNA): TGTGCCAGCAGCCCCGACAGGGGCCCGAACACTGAAGCTTTCTTT. Its protein product is CASSPDRGPNTEAFF.

This clone was counted once. The rearrangement uses TRBV15 and TRBJ2-3; 7 bases match TRBD1. The V gene's germline CDR1 is LNHNV and CDR2 YYDKDF (reference sequence). The trim removed 4 bases at V and 4 bases at J, leaving 2 bases unmatched. The CDR3 consists of 13 residues. This chain's CDR3 is CATSKGQADTQYF. CDR3 in DNA: TGTGCCACCAGCAAAGGACAGGCAGATACGCAGTATTTT.

This CDR3 is CASSLGVASYEQYF. The CDR3 DNA sequence: TGTGCCAGCAGCTTGGGAGTCGCCTCCTACGAGCAGTACTTC. This rearrangement joins TRBV5-6 to TRBJ2-7; D remains unclear. This CDR3 has 14 amino acids. V was shortened by 0 bases and J by 0 bases, with 7 bases between the two germline ends. Per germline, CDR1 SGHDT and CDR2 YYEEEE.

CDR3 coding DNA: TGTGCCAGCTCAACAGCATGGAACACTGAAGCTTTCTTT. Amino acid sequence: CASSTAWNTEAFF. The chain recombines TRBV18 with TRBJ1-1; D gene uncertain. The germline V and J ends were trimmed by 5 bases and 1 base, with 8 bases remaining between them. This CDR3 comprises 13 residues. From germline, CDR1 is KGHSH and CDR2 LQKENI.

The DNA for the CDR3 is TGTGCCAGCAGTATCGACAACTCTGGGGCCAACGTCCTGACTTTC. Translation gives CASSIDNSGANVLTF. The chain recombines TRBV28 with TRBJ2-6; D not resolved. The germline V gene has CDR1 MDHEN and CDR2 SYDVKM. The V gene lost 5 bases and the J gene lost 0 bases, with 8 bases spanning the gap. The CDR3 is made up of 15 amino acids.

This chain joins TRBV30 and TRBJ1-2; 8 bases match TRBD1. J was trimmed by 8 bases and V by 4 bases; bases with no gene match: 12. CDR1 GTSNPN and CDR2 SVGIG come from the germline V gene (reference sequence). The CDR3 extends over 14 amino acids. CDR3: CAWKGGRGQEGYTF. The DNA for the CDR3 is TGTGCCTGGAAGGGGGGCAGGGGGCAGGAGGGCTACACCTTC.

This chain connects TRBV7-9 to TRBJ2-7; D is unclear. This CDR3 spans 12 amino acids. CDR1 is SEHNR, CDR2 FQNEAQ, per germline (reference sequence). The V and J ends lost 5 bases and 4 bases respectively, with 9 bases between them. The CDR3 region has the DNA TGTGCCAGCAGCCAGCTGGGATACGAGCAGTACTTC. Translated, it gives CASSQLGYEQYF.

The chain is built from TRBV6-5 and TRBJ2-1; either TRBD1 or TRBD2 may fit D (5 bases each). The germline gives CDR1 MNHEY, CDR2 SVGAGI. CDR3 length: 15 amino acids. V lost 0 bases and J 9 bases, leaving 15 bases between the germline ends. The CDR3 DNA is TGTGCCAGCAGTTACTCGAGGGCGTTTGGGGGTGAGCAGTTCTTC. Protein sequence: CASSYSRAFGGEQFF.

V and J are TRBV18 and TRBJ2-2; 7 bases align to TRBD2. Germline V gene lookup returns CDR1 KGHSH and CDR2 LQKENI. J gave up 2 bases and V 3 bases, and 18 bases lay outside the gene matches. CDR3 length: 20 residues. Here the CDR3 DNA reads TGTGCCAGCTCACCCCCTTTGGGGAGGGACTTTTCCACAAACACCGGGGAGCTGTTTTTT. Its protein product is CASSPPLGRDFSTNTGELFF.